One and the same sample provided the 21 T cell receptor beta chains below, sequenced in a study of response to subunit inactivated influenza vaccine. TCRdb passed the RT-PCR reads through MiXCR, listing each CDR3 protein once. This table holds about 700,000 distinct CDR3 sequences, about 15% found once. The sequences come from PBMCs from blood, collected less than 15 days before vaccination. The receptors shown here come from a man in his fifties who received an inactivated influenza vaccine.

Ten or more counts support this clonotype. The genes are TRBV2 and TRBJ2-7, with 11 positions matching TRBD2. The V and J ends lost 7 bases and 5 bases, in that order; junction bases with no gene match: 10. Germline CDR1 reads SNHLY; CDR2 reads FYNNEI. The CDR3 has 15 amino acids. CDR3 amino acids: CASIAAGTSGHEQYF. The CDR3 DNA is TGTGCCAGCATCGCCGCGGGGACTAGCGGCCACGAGCAGTACTTC.

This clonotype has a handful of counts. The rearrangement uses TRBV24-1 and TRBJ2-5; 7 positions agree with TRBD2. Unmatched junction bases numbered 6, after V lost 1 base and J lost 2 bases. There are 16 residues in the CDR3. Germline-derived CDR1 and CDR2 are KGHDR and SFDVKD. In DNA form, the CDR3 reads TGTGCCACCAGTGATTTTGGCGGGAGCGGACAAGAGACCCAGTACTTC. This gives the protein CATSDFGGSGQETQYF.

CDR3 bases: TGTGCCATCCGACTAGCGGAGCGCTACGAGCAGTACTTC. Protein product: CAIRLAERYEQYF. The rearrangement uses TRBV10-3 and TRBJ2-7; 9 bases match TRBD2. The V and J ends lost 8 bases and 3 bases, in that order; junction bases with no gene match: 5. The CDR3 consists of 13 residues. CDR1 and CDR2 from the germline V gene are ENHRY and SYGVKD.

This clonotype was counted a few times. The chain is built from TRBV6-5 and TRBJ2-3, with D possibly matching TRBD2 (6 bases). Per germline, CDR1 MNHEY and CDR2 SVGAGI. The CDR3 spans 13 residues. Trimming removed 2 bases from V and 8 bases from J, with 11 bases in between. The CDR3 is CASSYQGGVTQYF. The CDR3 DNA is TGTGCCAGCAGTTACCAGGGCGGGGTTACGCAGTATTTT.

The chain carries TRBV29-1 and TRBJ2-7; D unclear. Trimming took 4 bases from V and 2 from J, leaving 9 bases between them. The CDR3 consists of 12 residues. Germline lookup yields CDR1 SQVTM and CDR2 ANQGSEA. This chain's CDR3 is CSVGVLTYEQYF. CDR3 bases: TGCAGCGTTGGGGTCCTCACCTACGAGCAGTACTTC.

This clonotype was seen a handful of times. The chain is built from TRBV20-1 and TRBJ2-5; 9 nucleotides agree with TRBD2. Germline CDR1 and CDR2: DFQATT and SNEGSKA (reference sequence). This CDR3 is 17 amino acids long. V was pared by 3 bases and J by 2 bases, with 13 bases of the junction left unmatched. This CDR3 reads CSARAFHSGSRQETQYF. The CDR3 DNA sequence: TGCAGTGCTAGGGCCTTCCATAGCGGGAGTCGGCAAGAGACCCAGTACTTC.

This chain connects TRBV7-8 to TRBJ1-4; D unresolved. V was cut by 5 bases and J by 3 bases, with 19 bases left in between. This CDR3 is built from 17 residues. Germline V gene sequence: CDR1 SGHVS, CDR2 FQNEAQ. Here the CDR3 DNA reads TGTGCCAGCAGCCCATTCGGGCCCGACATGGCTAATGAAAAACTGTTTTTT. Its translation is CASSPFGPDMANEKLFF. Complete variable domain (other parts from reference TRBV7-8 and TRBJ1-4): GAGVSQSPRYKVAKRGQDVALRCDPISGHVSLFWYQQALGQGPEFLTYFQNEAQLDKSGLPSDRFFAERPEGSVSTLKIQRTQQEDSAVYLCASSPFGPDMANEKLFFGSGTQLSVL.

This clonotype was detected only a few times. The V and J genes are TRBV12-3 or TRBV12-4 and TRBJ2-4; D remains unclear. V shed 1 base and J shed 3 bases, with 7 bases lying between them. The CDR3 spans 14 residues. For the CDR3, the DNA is TGTGCCAGCAGTTTAGGCAGATACAAAAACATTCAGTACTTC. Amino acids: CASSLGRYKNIQYF.

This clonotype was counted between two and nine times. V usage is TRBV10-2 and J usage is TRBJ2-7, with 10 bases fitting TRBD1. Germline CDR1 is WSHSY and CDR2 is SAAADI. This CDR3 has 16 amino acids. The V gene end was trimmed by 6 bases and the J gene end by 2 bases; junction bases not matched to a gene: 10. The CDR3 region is CASSAQIGTGAYEQYF. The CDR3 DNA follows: TGCGCCAGCAGCGCCCAAATTGGGACAGGGGCCTACGAGCAGTACTTC.

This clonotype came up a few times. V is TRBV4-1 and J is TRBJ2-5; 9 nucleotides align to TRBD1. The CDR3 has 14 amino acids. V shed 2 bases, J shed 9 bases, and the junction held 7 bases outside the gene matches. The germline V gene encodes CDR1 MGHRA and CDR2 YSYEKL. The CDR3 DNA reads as TGCGCCAGCAGCCAACCGGGACAGGGATTTGCCCAGTACTTC. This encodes CASSQPGQGFAQYF.

CDR3 nucleotides: TGTGCCAGCACCAAGGGGCGGGATTACAATGAGCAGTTCTTC. The encoded protein is CASTKGRDYNEQFF. The V and J genes are TRBV12-3 or TRBV12-4 and TRBJ2-1, with a possible D match to TRBD2 (6 bases). Trimming pared 7 bases from V and 4 bases from J, leaving 14 bases between. The CDR3 length is 14 residues.

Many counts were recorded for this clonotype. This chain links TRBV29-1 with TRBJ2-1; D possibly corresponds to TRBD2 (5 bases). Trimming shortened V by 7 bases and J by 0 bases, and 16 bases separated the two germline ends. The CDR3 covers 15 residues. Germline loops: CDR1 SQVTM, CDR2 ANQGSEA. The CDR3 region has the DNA TGCAGCGGCACCGAAGCGGTGAGCTCCTACAATGAGCAGTTCTTC. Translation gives CSGTEAVSSYNEQFF.

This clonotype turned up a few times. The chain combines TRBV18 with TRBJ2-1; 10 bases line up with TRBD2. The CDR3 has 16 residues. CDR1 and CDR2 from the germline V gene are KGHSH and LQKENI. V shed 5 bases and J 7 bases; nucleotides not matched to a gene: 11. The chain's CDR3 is CASSFIAGGQANEQFF. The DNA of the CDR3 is TGTGCCAGCTCATTTATAGCGGGAGGCCAGGCGAATGAGCAGTTCTTC.

In DNA form, the CDR3 reads TGTGCCAGCAGCCAATTTGAGCGGGACAGGGCGAACAATGAGCAGTTCTTC. Translation: CASSQFERDRANNEQFF. The chain combines TRBV3-1 with TRBJ2-1, with 9 bases matching TRBD1. This CDR3 is 17 amino acids long. Germline V gives CDR1 LGHDT, CDR2 YNNKEL (reference sequence). Trimming cost V 2 bases and J 5 bases; bases outside gene matches: 10.

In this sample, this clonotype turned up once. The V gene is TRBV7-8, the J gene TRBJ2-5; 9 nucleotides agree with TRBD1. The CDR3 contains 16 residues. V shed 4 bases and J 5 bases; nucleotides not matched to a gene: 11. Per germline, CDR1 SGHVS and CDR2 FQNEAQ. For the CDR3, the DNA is TGTGCCAGCAGCTCTTTCCGGGACAGGGTTGGCGAGACCCAGTACTTC. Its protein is CASSSFRDRVGETQYF.

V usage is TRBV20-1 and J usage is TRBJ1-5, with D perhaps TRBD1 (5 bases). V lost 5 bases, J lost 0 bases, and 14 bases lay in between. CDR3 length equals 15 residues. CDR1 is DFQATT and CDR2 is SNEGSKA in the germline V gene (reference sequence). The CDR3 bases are TGCAGTGCTTCCGTTGGGGGGTCTAGCAATCAGCCCCAGCATTTT. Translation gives CSASVGGSSNQPQHF.

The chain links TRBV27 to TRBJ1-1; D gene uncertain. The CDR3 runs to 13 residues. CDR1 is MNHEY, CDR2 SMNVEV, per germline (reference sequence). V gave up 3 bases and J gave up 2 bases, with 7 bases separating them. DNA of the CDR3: TGTGCCAGCAGTTTGGGAATAAACACTGAAGCTTTCTTT. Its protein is CASSLGINTEAFF.

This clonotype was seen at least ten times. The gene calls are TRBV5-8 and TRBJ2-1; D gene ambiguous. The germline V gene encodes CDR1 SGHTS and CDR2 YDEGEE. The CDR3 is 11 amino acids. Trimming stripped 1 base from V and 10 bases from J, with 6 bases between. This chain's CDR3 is CASSLSVEQFF. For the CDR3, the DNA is TGTGCCAGCAGCTTGTCAGTCGAGCAGTTCTTC.

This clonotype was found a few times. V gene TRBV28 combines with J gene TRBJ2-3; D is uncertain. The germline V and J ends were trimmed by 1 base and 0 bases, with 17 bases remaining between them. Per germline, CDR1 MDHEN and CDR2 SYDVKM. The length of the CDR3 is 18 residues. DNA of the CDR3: TGTGCCAGCAGTTTATTTGGGCAGCCCCTAACTAGCACAGATACGCAGTATTTT. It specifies CASSLFGQPLTSTDTQYF.

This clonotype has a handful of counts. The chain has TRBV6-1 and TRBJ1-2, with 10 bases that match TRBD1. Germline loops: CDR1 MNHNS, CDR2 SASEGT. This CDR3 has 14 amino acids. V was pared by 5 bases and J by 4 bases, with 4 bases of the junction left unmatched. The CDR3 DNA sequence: TGTGCCAGCAGTAAGGACAGGGGGGTCTATGGCTACACCTTC. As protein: CASSKDRGVYGYTF.

CDR3 nucleotides: TGCAGTGCTAGATCGGTGACTAGCGGGAGCTACGAGCAGTACTTC. Residues: CSARSVTSGSYEQYF. This chain connects TRBV20-1 to TRBJ2-7; 12 bases match TRBD2. V lost 2 bases, J lost 3 bases, and 5 bases stayed unmatched. CDR1 and CDR2 (germline): DFQATT, SNEGSKA (reference sequence). The CDR3 loop spans 15 amino acids.